The rows below give T cell receptor beta chains drawn from one sample of a study of T cell clonotyping in hematopoietic cell transplantation. The table came from immunoSEQ multiplex PCR; TCRdb's copy has only in-frame clones and leaves some out. The table includes about 36,000 clones, approximately 95% detected once. Sequencing used peripheral blood mononuclear cells, obtained before stem cell transplant. The receptors derive from a middle-aged man with chronic myeloid leukemia. Some clones in this sample may be carry-over from other donors' samples. Each CDR3 is given with its conserved first and last residue. D genes are given only for firm matches. Rows give clone size only sometimes, using once, few, many, or a class for an expanded clone.

clone size: NA; D gene: NA; J gene: TRBJ2-7; V gene: TRBV6-1; CDR3 DNA: TGTGCCAGCAGTGAAGGATGGAGTTCCTACGAGCAGTACTTC; CDR3 protein: CASSEGWSSYEQYF
clone size: NA; D gene: TRBD1; J gene: TRBJ1-2; V gene: TRBV19; CDR3 DNA: TGTGCCAGTAGTCCGCGGACAGGGATAAACTATGGCTACACCTTC; CDR3 protein: CASSPRTGINYGYTF
clone size: NA; D gene: NA; J gene: TRBJ1-1; V gene: TRBV11-3; CDR3 DNA: TGTGCCAGCAGCCCCTCCGGTCCTGAAGCTTTCTTT; CDR3 protein: CASSPSGPEAFF
clone size: NA; D gene: NA; J gene: TRBJ2-3; V gene: TRBV11-3; CDR3 DNA: TGTGCCAGCAGCTCCCGTCTAGAGGAAGGAACAGATACGCAGTATTTT; CDR3 protein: CASSSRLEEGTDTQYF
clone size: NA; D gene: TRBD1; J gene: TRBJ2-7; V gene: TRBV5-6; CDR3 DNA: TGTGCCAGCAGCTTCGGGACAGGGCCCTACGAGCAGTACTTC; CDR3 protein: CASSFGTGPYEQYF
clone size: NA; D gene: NA; J gene: TRBJ1-5; V gene: TRBV19; CDR3 DNA: TGTGCCAGTAGTATAGGAGACCGGGCGCCCCAGCATTTT; CDR3 protein: CASSIGDRAPQHF
clone size: NA; D gene: NA; J gene: TRBJ1-1; V gene: TRBV4-3; CDR3 DNA: TGCGCCAGCAGCCAAGCAACGAGGGGTGGGACTGAAGCTTTCTTT; CDR3 protein: CASSQATRGGTEAFF
clone size: once; D gene: TRBD1; J gene: TRBJ1-2; V gene: TRBV5-1; CDR3 DNA: TGCGCCAGCAGCTTAACAGGGGTCAACTATGGCTACACCTTC; CDR3 protein: CASSLTGVNYGYTF
clone size: NA; D gene: NA; J gene: TRBJ1-2; V gene: TRBV6-1; CDR3 DNA: TGTGCCAGCAGGGTGGAGTACTATGGCTACACCTTC; CDR3 protein: CASRVEYYGYTF
clone size: NA; D gene: TRBD1; J gene: TRBJ1-2; V gene: TRBV19; CDR3 DNA: TGTGCCAGTAGTCCAAACCTTGGGACAGTATATGGCTACACCTTC; CDR3 protein: CASSPNLGTVYGYTF
clone size: once; D gene: TRBD1; J gene: TRBJ1-3; V gene: TRBV2; CDR3 DNA: TGTGCCAGCAGTGAGCAGGGGGCGCGAGGAAACACCATATATTTT; CDR3 protein: CASSEQGARGNTIYF
clone size: NA; D gene: NA; J gene: TRBJ1-2; V gene: TRBV5-8; CDR3 DNA: TGTGCCAGCAGCTTGGTACAGGCGCCAGCTAACTATGGCTACACCTTC; CDR3 protein: CASSLVQAPANYGYTF
clone size: NA; D gene: TRBD1; J gene: TRBJ1-4; V gene: TRBV2; CDR3 DNA: TGTGCCAGCAGTGAAGGAAACAGGGGCCAAGAAAAACTGTTTTTT; CDR3 protein: CASSEGNRGQEKLFF
clone size: NA; D gene: NA; J gene: TRBJ1-4; V gene: TRBV2; CDR3 DNA: TGTGCCAGCAGCCCGGGTCCGGCGAATGAAAAACTGTTTTTT; CDR3 protein: CASSPGPANEKLFF
clone size: NA; D gene: NA; J gene: TRBJ2-7; V gene: TRBV6-5; CDR3 DNA: TGTGCCAGCAGACTTGGGTATGCCTACGAGCAGTACTTC; CDR3 protein: CASRLGYAYEQYF
clone size: NA; D gene: NA; J gene: TRBJ1-2; V gene: TRBV6-5; CDR3 DNA: TGTGCCAGCAGTTACTCGCCAGGGTCCTATGGCTACACCTTC; CDR3 protein: CASSYSPGSYGYTF
clone size: NA; D gene: NA; J gene: TRBJ1-1; V gene: TRBV11-2; CDR3 DNA: TGTGCCAGCAGCTTAGCATCTGAAGCTTTCTTT; CDR3 protein: CASSLASEAFF
clone size: NA; D gene: NA; J gene: TRBJ2-2; V gene: TRBV30; CDR3 DNA: TGTGCCTGGATCGCAACTTCCCCTAGGGGGGAAACCGGGGAGCTGTTTTTT; CDR3 protein: CAWIATSPRGETGELFF
clone size: NA; D gene: NA; J gene: TRBJ1-1; V gene: TRBV29-1; CDR3 DNA: TGCAGCGTTGAATTGACCGGGGTTCTGGACACTGAAGCTTTCTTT; CDR3 protein: CSVELTGVLDTEAFF
clone size: NA; D gene: NA; J gene: TRBJ1-6; V gene: TRBV28; CDR3 DNA: TGTGCCAGCAGTCGAATAAGGGATTCAAGTAATTCACCCCTCCACTTT; CDR3 protein: CASSRIRDSSNSPLHF
clone size: NA; D gene: NA; J gene: TRBJ1-3; V gene: TRBV28; CDR3 DNA: TGTGCCAGCAGTTCCCAAAACTCTGGAAACACCATATATTTT; CDR3 protein: CASSSQNSGNTIYF
clone size: NA; D gene: TRBD1; J gene: TRBJ2-2; V gene: TRBV11-2; CDR3 DNA: TGTGCCAGCAGCCTCGACCAGGGGGCAGGGACCGGGGAGCTGTTTTTT; CDR3 protein: CASSLDQGAGTGELFF
clone size: few; D gene: NA; J gene: TRBJ1-5; V gene: TRBV10-3; CDR3 DNA: TGTGCCATCAGTGATCCCCGACAGGGCAATCAGCCCCAGCATTTT; CDR3 protein: CAISDPRQGNQPQHF
clone size: few; D gene: TRBD2; J gene: TRBJ2-1; V gene: TRBV6-5; CDR3 DNA: TGTGCCAGCAGCAAAATGGGACTAGCTCAGAGTGAGCAGTTCTTC; CDR3 protein: CASSKMGLAQSEQFF
clone size: NA; D gene: NA; J gene: TRBJ2-7; V gene: TRBV29-1; CDR3 DNA: TGCAGCGTTGGGAAGGGGGGGAGCTCCTACGAGCAGTACTTC; CDR3 protein: CSVGKGGSSYEQYF
clone size: NA; D gene: NA; J gene: TRBJ1-2; V gene: TRBV5-6; CDR3 DNA: TGTGCCAGCAGCCCTAGGATCACCTATGGCTACACCTTC; CDR3 protein: CASSPRITYGYTF
clone size: NA; D gene: NA; J gene: TRBJ1-4; V gene: TRBV29-1; CDR3 DNA: TGCAGCGTCACTGAGGGGGGCGCGGATGAAAAACTGTTTTTT; CDR3 protein: CSVTEGGADEKLFF
clone size: NA; D gene: TRBD1; J gene: TRBJ1-3; V gene: TRBV19; CDR3 DNA: TGTGCCGTCGCTGGGGACAGGCACCCCTCAGGAAACACCATATATTTT; CDR3 protein: CAVAGDRHPSGNTIYF
clone size: NA; D gene: NA; J gene: TRBJ2-3; V gene: TRBV7-2; CDR3 DNA: TGTGCCAGCAGCTTAAATTCGCCTGGAGTTAGAAATACGCAGTATTTT; CDR3 protein: CASSLNSPGVRNTQYF
clone size: NA; D gene: NA; J gene: TRBJ1-2; V gene: TRBV11-2; CDR3 DNA: TGTGCCAGCAGCTTTCAGGAGAACTATGGCTACACCTTC; CDR3 protein: CASSFQENYGYTF
clone size: NA; D gene: NA; J gene: TRBJ1-4; V gene: TRBV5-1; CDR3 DNA: TGCGCCAGCAGCTCCTTGGGACGGGTTAATGAAAAACTGTTTTTT; CDR3 protein: CASSSLGRVNEKLFF
clone size: NA; D gene: NA; J gene: TRBJ2-3; V gene: TRBV5-4; CDR3 DNA: TGTGCCAGCAGCTTTAGCGGATACACAGATACGCAGTATTTT; CDR3 protein: CASSFSGYTDTQYF
clone size: NA; D gene: NA; J gene: TRBJ1-1; V gene: TRBV28; CDR3 DNA: TGTGCCAGCAGCGGGGGCTGGGGCACTGAAGCTTTCTTT; CDR3 protein: CASSGGWGTEAFF
clone size: NA; D gene: TRBD1; J gene: TRBJ1-4; V gene: TRBV2; CDR3 DNA: TGTGCCAGCCACACCGGACAGGGCGGGTTCCCGACTCCCTACAAACTGTTTTTT; CDR3 protein: CASHTGQGGFPTPYKLFF
clone size: NA; D gene: NA; J gene: TRBJ1-2; V gene: TRBV6-1; CDR3 DNA: TGTGCCAGCGGGGGCAGAGGCTATGGCTACACCTTC; CDR3 protein: CASGGRGYGYTF
clone size: NA; D gene: NA; J gene: TRBJ1-5; V gene: TRBV19; CDR3 DNA: TGTGCCAGTAGTATCACAGGTGGAATGAATAGCAATCAGCCCCAGCATTTT; CDR3 protein: CASSITGGMNSNQPQHF
clone size: NA; D gene: NA; J gene: TRBJ2-5; V gene: TRBV5-6; CDR3 DNA: TGTGCCAGCAGCTTGGCCCGAACAGGGCGAGTGCAGACCCAGTACTTC; CDR3 protein: CASSLARTGRVQTQYF
clone size: NA; D gene: NA; J gene: TRBJ2-3; V gene: TRBV4-1; CDR3 DNA: TGCGCCAGCAGCCAAGCGGGGGTGGCAGATACGCAGTATTTT; CDR3 protein: CASSQAGVADTQYF
clone size: once; D gene: NA; J gene: TRBJ1-2; V gene: TRBV4-1; CDR3 DNA: TGCGCCAGCAGCCAAGGATCGGGACCGAACTATGGCTACACCTTC; CDR3 protein: CASSQGSGPNYGYTF
clone size: NA; D gene: NA; J gene: TRBJ1-6; V gene: TRBV2; CDR3 DNA: TGTGCCAGCAACCCAGGGCATAATTCACCCCTCCACTTT; CDR3 protein: CASNPGHNSPLHF
clone size: NA; D gene: NA; J gene: TRBJ2-7; V gene: TRBV7-9; CDR3 DNA: TGTGCCAGCAGCTCCTCGGGGGGCTCGAGCGAGCAGTACTTC; CDR3 protein: CASSSSGGSSEQYF
clone size: NA; D gene: NA; J gene: TRBJ1-4; V gene: TRBV6-1; CDR3 DNA: TGTGCCAGCAGCTCCGGGACAATTAATGAAAAACTGTTTTTT; CDR3 protein: CASSSGTINEKLFF
clone size: NA; D gene: NA; J gene: TRBJ2-5; V gene: TRBV28; CDR3 DNA: TGTGCCAGCAGTTTGAGTGGAACGAGGACCCAGTACTTC; CDR3 protein: CASSLSGTRTQYF
clone size: NA; D gene: NA; J gene: TRBJ1-1; V gene: TRBV30; CDR3 DNA: TGTGCCTCTGAGAGGAACACTGAAGCTTTCTTT; CDR3 protein: CASERNTEAFF
clone size: NA; D gene: NA; J gene: TRBJ1-4; V gene: TRBV28; CDR3 DNA: TGTGCCAGCAGTCTGAGCCCTCTGAGGGAAAAACTGTTTTTT; CDR3 protein: CASSLSPLREKLFF
clone size: NA; D gene: NA; J gene: TRBJ1-3; V gene: TRBV30; CDR3 DNA: TGTGCCTGGAGTTTAGGCCCAGGGGCCATATATTTT; CDR3 protein: CAWSLGPGAIYF
clone size: NA; D gene: NA; J gene: TRBJ1-4; V gene: TRBV6-5; CDR3 DNA: TGTGCCAGCAGTTACAACTTGGCAACTAATGAAAAACTGTTTTTT; CDR3 protein: CASSYNLATNEKLFF
clone size: NA; D gene: NA; J gene: TRBJ2-6; V gene: TRBV7-9; CDR3 DNA: TGTGCCAGCAGCTTAGCCAGTAACCCCCTCTCTGGGGCCAACGTCCTGACTTTC; CDR3 protein: CASSLASNPLSGANVLTF
clone size: NA; D gene: NA; J gene: TRBJ1-3; V gene: TRBV7-9; CDR3 DNA: TGTGCCAGCAGAGCTTTGCGGGACACCATATATTTT; CDR3 protein: CASRALRDTIYF
clone size: NA; D gene: NA; J gene: TRBJ2-6; V gene: TRBV11-2; CDR3 DNA: TGTGCCAGCAGCTTAGATGGGGCCTCTGGGGCCAACGTCCTGACTTTC; CDR3 protein: CASSLDGASGANVLTF
clone size: NA; D gene: NA; J gene: TRBJ2-5; V gene: TRBV6-5; CDR3 DNA: TGTGCCAGCAGTTACTCGGGAGGAGAAGAGACCCAGTACTTC; CDR3 protein: CASSYSGGEETQYF
clone size: NA; D gene: NA; J gene: TRBJ2-7; V gene: TRBV5-6; CDR3 DNA: TGTGCCAGCAGCTGGGGGACCTACGAGCAGTACTTC; CDR3 protein: CASSWGTYEQYF